This is a list of T cell receptor beta chains from one sample in a study of shared clonotypes between healthy human individuals. Assay: immunoSEQ multiplex PCR; the TCRdb copy retains only in-frame clones and omits some. The data show around 2.1 million clones, around 93% seen once. Material for sequencing was naive CD8+ T cells from PBMCs. These receptors came from a man in his late teens or twenties in good health. Some clones in this sample may be carry-over from other donors' samples. Both conserved end residues are part of each CDR3. The D gene is left open where the match is weak. Size tells how often a clone was seen (once, few, many) or the class of an expanded clone, and some rows leave it out.

d_gene: NA; j_gene: TRBJ1-1; abundance: NA; v_gene: TRBV28; CDR3aa: CASSQNWNTEAFF; CDR3nt: TGTGCCAGCAGCCAGAATTGGAACACTGAAGCTTTCTTT
d_gene: TRBD1; j_gene: TRBJ2-7; abundance: NA; v_gene: TRBV4-3; CDR3aa: CASSPGQGGTYEQYF; CDR3nt: TGCGCCAGCAGCCCGGGACAGGGAGGTACCTACGAGCAGTACTTC
d_gene: NA; j_gene: TRBJ2-3; abundance: NA; v_gene: TRBV29-1; CDR3aa: CSGLDGSTDTQYF; CDR3nt: TGCAGCGGCCTTGACGGAAGCACAGATACGCAGTATTTT
d_gene: TRBD1; j_gene: TRBJ1-2; abundance: NA; v_gene: TRBV6-5; CDR3aa: CASSYGQADNYGYTF; CDR3nt: TGTGCCAGCAGCTACGGACAGGCAGATAACTATGGCTACACCTTC
d_gene: NA; j_gene: TRBJ2-7; abundance: NA; v_gene: TRBV7-9; CDR3aa: CASSLGFLEQYF; CDR3nt: TGTGCCAGCAGCTTAGGGTTTCTCGAGCAGTACTTC
d_gene: NA; j_gene: TRBJ2-1; abundance: NA; v_gene: TRBV27; CDR3aa: CASSSLAEPLEQFF; CDR3nt: TGTGCCAGCAGTTCCCTGGCCGAGCCCCTTGAGCAGTTCTTC
d_gene: NA; j_gene: TRBJ1-1; abundance: NA; v_gene: TRBV7-8; CDR3aa: CASSLAGGGGNTEAFF; CDR3nt: TGTGCCAGCAGCTTAGCCGGCGGTGGGGGAAACACTGAAGCTTTCTTT
d_gene: NA; j_gene: TRBJ1-1; abundance: NA; v_gene: TRBV19; CDR3aa: CASRGNTEAFF; CDR3nt: TGTGCCAGTAGGGGGAACACTGAAGCTTTCTTT
d_gene: NA; j_gene: TRBJ1-5; abundance: NA; v_gene: TRBV27; CDR3aa: CASSSRGFILGTTMEVQPQHF; CDR3nt: TGTGCCAGCAGTTCGCGGGGTTTTATTTTAGGTACGACGATGGAGGTTCAGCCCCAGCATTTT
d_gene: NA; j_gene: TRBJ2-4; abundance: once; v_gene: TRBV30; CDR3aa: CAWSVVSGSRRDKNIQYF; CDR3nt: TGTGCCTGGAGTGTGGTATCGGGCAGCCGACGGGACAAAAACATTCAGTACTTC
d_gene: TRBD2; j_gene: TRBJ2-1; abundance: NA; v_gene: TRBV9; CDR3aa: CASSGGTSGRREQFF; CDR3nt: TGTGCCAGCAGCGGCGGGACTAGCGGGAGACGGGAGCAGTTCTTC
d_gene: NA; j_gene: TRBJ2-1; abundance: once; v_gene: TRBV9; CDR3aa: CASSVETSFSYNEQFF; CDR3nt: TGTGCCAGCAGCGTAGAGACTTCATTCTCCTACAATGAGCAGTTCTTC
d_gene: NA; j_gene: TRBJ2-2; abundance: NA; v_gene: TRBV7-9; CDR3aa: CASSLPGYGTGELFF; CDR3nt: TGTGCCAGCAGCTTGCCGGGGTACGGGACCGGGGAGCTGTTTTTT
d_gene: NA; j_gene: TRBJ1-2; abundance: NA; v_gene: TRBV6-5; CDR3aa: CASTPIEGYGYTF; CDR3nt: TGTGCCAGCACGCCCATCGAGGGCTATGGCTACACCTTC
d_gene: NA; j_gene: TRBJ2-2; abundance: once; v_gene: TRBV7-8; CDR3aa: CASSFSSGELFF; CDR3nt: TGTGCCAGCAGCTTCTCGTCCGGGGAGCTGTTTTTT